Presented here are 26 T cell receptor beta chains from one specimen sequenced in a study of chemoradiotherapy in HPV16-positive cancers. Some clones are missing from TCRdb's copy, which holds only in-frame ones; the method was immunoSEQ multiplex PCR. The sample contains approximately 12,000 clones, less than 80% of which appear only once. Sample acquisition took place from a patient who underwent chemoradiotherapy. Receptor source: a human donor with HPV-associated anogenital cancer.

V is TRBV6-4 and J is TRBJ2-2; 13 nucleotides agree with TRBD2. J lost 2 bases, V lost 5 bases, and 5 bases had no gene match. CDR1 and CDR2 (germline): MRHNA, SNTAGT. The CDR3 has 17 residues. Here the CDR3 reads CASSRTSGGINTGELFF. CDR3 coding DNA: TGTGCCAGCAGTCGGACTAGCGGGGGAATTAACACCGGGGAGCTGTTTTTT.

The rearrangement joins TRBV7-9 to TRBJ2-1, with D perhaps TRBD2 (5 bases). The CDR3 extends over 14 amino acids. Germline values: CDR1 SEHNR, CDR2 FQNEAQ (reference sequence). V was shortened by 7 bases and J by 3 bases, with 13 bases between the two germline ends. The CDR3 sequence is CASTKLEFYNEQFF. The CDR3 DNA is TGTGCCAGCACCAAACTAGAATTCTACAATGAGCAGTTCTTC.

Sample share makes this clone medium-sized (0.01 to 0.1%). The chain carries TRBV7-9 and TRBJ2-3; D is unclear. In germline, CDR1 is SEHNR, CDR2 FQNEAQ (reference sequence). Trimming stripped 3 bases from V and 6 bases from J, with 10 bases between. This CDR3 region has 13 residues. Here the CDR3 DNA reads TGTGCCAGCAGCTTGGAGTCGTGGGATACGCAGTATTTT. Protein: CASSLESWDTQYF.

The chain carries TRBV27 and TRBJ1-1; D remains ambiguous. CDR1 is MNHEY, CDR2 SMNVEV, per germline (reference sequence). This CDR3 is built from 14 residues. V lost 6 bases and J lost 5, with 16 bases in between. The CDR3 DNA is TGTGCCAGCAGCCGAGACCCACAAGGTACTGAAGCTTTCTTT. Translated, it gives CASSRDPQGTEAFF.

J is TRBJ2-7 and V is TRBV30; D might be TRBD1 (5 bases). The germline V and J ends were trimmed by 1 base and 5 bases, with 9 bases remaining between them. This CDR3 has 12 amino acids. Germline loops: CDR1 GTSNPN, CDR2 SVGIG (reference sequence). The CDR3 DNA sequence: TGTGCCTGGAGTGCAAGGGGCGACGAGCAGTACTTC. This sequence encodes CAWSARGDEQYF. Supplemented by reference TRBV30 and TRBJ2-7, the full variable domain reads SQTIHQWPATLVQPVGSPLSLECTVEGTSNPNLYWYRQAAGRGLQLLFYSVGIGQISSEVPQNLSASRPQDRQFILSSKKLLLSDSGFYLCAWSARGDEQYFGPGTRLTVT.

V is TRBV28 and J is TRBJ2-5, with 9 bases matching TRBD2. V shed 5 bases and J 5 bases; nucleotides not matched to a gene: 6. The CDR3 length is 14 residues. CDR1 and CDR2 (germline): MDHEN, SYDVKM. In DNA form, the CDR3 reads TGTGCCAGCAGTAGCCTAGCGGGGAGGGAGACCCAGTACTTC. This gives the protein CASSSLAGRETQYF. The entire variable domain, with the rest obtained from reference TRBV28 and TRBJ2-5, is as follows: DVKVTQSSRYLVKRTGEKVFLECVQDMDHENMFWYRQDPGLGLRLIYFSYDVKMKEKGDIPEGYSVSREKKERFSLILESASTNQTSMYLCASSSLAGRETQYFGPGTRLLVL.

The rearrangement uses TRBV21-1 and TRBJ1-2; the listed D gene, TRBD1, was not tested against the DNA. TRBV21-1 is given as a pseudogene. The CDR3 loop spans 18 amino acids. The CDR3 reads CASSKKGVGGPIVGGYTF. CDR3 DNA sequence: TGTGCCAGCAGCAAAAAGGGGGTTGGGGGACCGATAGTCGGAGGCTACACCTTC.

DNA of the CDR3: TGTGCCAGCAGTTTAGGGATCTGGACAGGGGACGCTAGCTACGAGCAGTACTTC. This translates into CASSLGIWTGDASYEQYF. The genes are TRBV28 and TRBJ2-7; TRBD1 matches 9 bases. There are 18 residues in the CDR3. Germline assignment: CDR1 MDHEN and CDR2 SYDVKM. The V and J ends lost 2 bases and 3 bases, in that order; junction bases with no gene match: 14.

There are a few counts of this clone. The genes are TRBV4-3 and TRBJ2-5; 7 bases line up with TRBD2. V trimming: 0 bases; J trimming: 5 bases; junction bases outside the gene matches: 6. Germline V CDR1 and CDR2: LGHNA, YSLEER. This CDR3 region has 15 residues. The CDR3: CASSQDLRGSETQYF. DNA of the CDR3: TGCGCCAGCAGCCAAGATCTGCGGGGGAGCGAGACCCAGTACTTC.

The rearrangement joins TRBV5-1 to TRBJ2-3; TRBD2 agrees at 12 bases. The CDR3 is 14 residues long. From germline, CDR1 is SGHRS and CDR2 YFSETQ. J was trimmed by 5 bases and V by 7 bases; bases with no gene match: 5. The CDR3 nucleotides are TGCGCCAGCCGACTAGCGGGAGCTTTAGATACGCAGTATTTT. This sequence encodes CASRLAGALDTQYF.

This clone was detected only once. The chain uses TRBV5-1 and TRBJ1-1; D is unclear. Germline V gives CDR1 SGHRS, CDR2 YFSETQ. The CDR3 consists of 12 residues. Trimming left V 2 bases short and J 1 base short, with 3 bases between. This CDR3 is CASSLPNTEAFF. CDR3 bases: TGCGCCAGCAGCTTACCGAACACTGAAGCTTTCTTT.

This sequence joins TRBV12-5 and TRBJ2-1; 8 bases map to TRBD1. CDR3 length: 14 residues. The ends lost 7 bases at V and 6 bases at J; junction bases unmatched: 8. Germline CDR1 is LGHNT and CDR2 is FRNRAP. CDR3 in amino acids: CASAEGQGFNEQFF. CDR3 nucleotide sequence: TGTGCTAGTGCCGAAGGACAGGGTTTCAATGAGCAGTTCTTC.

This chain connects TRBV7-2 to TRBJ2-5; D call uncertain. V gave up 1 base and J gave up 6 bases, with 15 bases separating them. Germline assignment: CDR1 SGHTA and CDR2 FQGNSA. This CDR3 is built from 15 residues. For the CDR3, the DNA is TGTGCCAGCAGCTTAGATGGCAGCGATTCGCAGACCCAGTACTTC. Its translation is CASSLDGSDSQTQYF.

J is TRBJ2-2 and V is TRBV28; TRBD2 agrees at 8 bases. CDR3 length equals 16 residues. CDR1 MDHEN and CDR2 SYDVKM come from the germline V gene. V was clipped by 2 bases and J by 4 bases; unmatched bases: 6. The chain's CDR3 is CASSLRAGGVTGELFF. DNA for the CDR3: TGTGCCAGCAGTTTAAGGGCGGGAGGCGTCACCGGGGAGCTGTTTTTT.

The chain carries TRBV19 and TRBJ1-1; 9 bases are a match to TRBD1. Germline V gene sequence: CDR1 LNHDA, CDR2 SQIVND (reference sequence). Trimming at V came to 10 bases and at J to 7 bases, leaving 19 bases not matched to a gene. The CDR3 is 16 amino acids. CDR3 nucleotides: TGTGCCATCACCCCAGACCCGGGACAGGGAACAAGTGAAGCTTTCTTT. Protein sequence: CAITPDPGQGTSEAFF.

The chain is built from TRBV2 and TRBJ2-4; D not certain. Germline CDR1 is SNHLY and CDR2 is FYNNEI. CDR3 size: 11 residues. V dropped 7 bases and J dropped 7 bases, with 8 bases sitting between them. The CDR3 is CASTQSNIQYF. As DNA, the CDR3 is TGTGCCAGCACCCAATCCAACATTCAGTACTTC.

The chain recombines TRBV6-1 with TRBJ1-1, with 8 positions matching TRBD1. Germline V gene sequence: CDR1 MNHNS, CDR2 SASEGT. This CDR3 contains 14 residues. The J segment lost 3 bases and the V segment lost 6 bases, leaving 6 bases of the junction unmatched. The CDR3 DNA sequence: TGTGCCAGCAGCGGGGGACAGGCTTACACTGAAGCTTTCTTT. Its translation is CASSGGQAYTEAFF.

V is TRBV5-1 and J is TRBJ2-7; 7 bases are shared with TRBD1. The CDR3 runs to 14 residues. Losses at the gene ends were 2 bases for V and 5 bases for J; bases not matched to a gene: 7. The V gene's germline CDR1 is SGHRS and CDR2 YFSETQ. The CDR3 DNA sequence: TGCGCCAGCAGCTTAGGGGGCCCAATGGACGAGCAGTACTTC. Translated, it gives CASSLGGPMDEQYF.

V is TRBV14 and J is TRBJ2-6, with 9 bases that match TRBD1. The germline V gene encodes CDR1 SGHDN and CDR2 FVKESK. The CDR3 length is 18 residues. The V gene end was trimmed by 4 bases and the J gene end by 1 base; junction bases not matched to a gene: 8. For the CDR3, the DNA is TGTGCCAGCAGCCGAGGACAGGGGTCCTCTTCTGGGGCCAACGTCCTGACTTTC. Protein: CASSRGQGSSSGANVLTF. Full variable domain (outside the CDR3, taken from reference TRBV14 and TRBJ2-6): EAGVTQFPSHSVIEKGQTVTLRCDPISGHDNLYWYRRVMGKEIKFLLHFVKESKQDESGMPNNRFLAERTGGTYSTLKVQPAELEDSGVYFCASSRGQGSSSGANVLTFGAGSRLTVL.

The chain joins TRBV6-1 to TRBJ2-7, with 8 bases aligning to TRBD1. Germline values: CDR1 MNHNS, CDR2 SASEGT. After removal of 6 bases from V and 0 bases from J, the junction contained 10 bases not matched to a gene. The CDR3 contains 16 residues. The CDR3 region has the DNA TGTGCCAGCAGGGAAAACTGGACAGGGCCCTCCTACGAGCAGTACTTC. Protein: CASRENWTGPSYEQYF.

The chain joins TRBV6-5 to TRBJ1-2; D is ambiguous. Germline CDR1 reads MNHEY; CDR2 reads SVGAGI. V was cut by 2 bases and J by 1 base, with 5 bases left in between. This CDR3 is built from 13 residues. In DNA, the CDR3 is TGTGCCAGCAGTTACGGCGGTAACTATGGCTACACCTTC. Residues: CASSYGGNYGYTF.

The genes are TRBV6-1 and TRBJ2-6; D remains ambiguous. Per the germline V gene, CDR1 is MNHNS and CDR2 is SASEGT. This CDR3 contains 14 residues. V was trimmed by 6 bases and J by 0 bases, leaving 6 bases between them. CDR3 protein: CASREISGANVLTF. In nucleotides, the CDR3 is TGTGCCAGCAGAGAAATCTCTGGGGCCAACGTCCTGACTTTC.

This clone was found once. The junction differs from germline at one of its ends, possibly a read error. The gene calls are TRBV9 and TRBJ1-1; weak D call: TRBD1 (5 bases). From germline, CDR1 is SGDLS and CDR2 YYNGEE. This CDR3 is built from 12 residues. The CDR3 loop is CASSPSGQGLQF. The CDR3 nucleotides are TGTGCCAGCAGCCCCTCCGGACAAGGGCTTCAATTT.

This clone was picked up one time. The chain links TRBV20-1 to TRBJ2-1; D is uncertain. Per germline, CDR1 DFQATT and CDR2 SNEGSKA (reference sequence). V lost 2 bases and J 3 bases, leaving 2 bases between the germline ends. The CDR3 is made up of 11 amino acids. CDR3 sequence reads: CSARNYNEQFF. CDR3 coding DNA: TGCAGTGCTAGAAACTACAATGAGCAGTTCTTC.

V is TRBV7-3 and J is TRBJ2-5; no definite D call. Germline CDR1 SGHTA, CDR2 FQGTGA. The CDR3 has 13 residues. V was trimmed by 2 bases and J by 5 bases, leaving 9 bases between them. CDR3: CASSLAASETQYF. Here the CDR3 DNA reads TGTGCCAGCAGCTTAGCAGCTTCGGAGACCCAGTACTTC. The variable domain in full, with the rest retrieved from reference TRBV7-3 and TRBJ2-5, is GAGVSQTPSNKVTEKGKYVELRCDPISGHTALYWYRQSLGQGPEFLIYFQGTGAADDSGLPNDRFFAVRPEGSVSTLKIQRTERGDSAVYLCASSLAASETQYFGPGTRLLVL.

The chain recombines TRBV6-5 with TRBJ2-2, with a weak D call TRBD2 (6 bases). Trimming cost V 4 bases and J 2 bases, with 11 bases left between them. Germline CDR1 reads MNHEY; CDR2 reads SVGAGI. The CDR3 is 15 residues long. The CDR3 loop is CASSWGSGNTGELFF. For the CDR3, the DNA is TGTGCCAGCAGTTGGGGTAGCGGCAACACCGGGGAGCTGTTTTTT.